One sample yielded the 23 T cell receptor beta chains listed below, sequenced in a study of shared clonotypes between healthy human individuals. TCRdb's table, derived via immunoSEQ multiplex PCR, lists solely in-frame clones and lacks some. The table lists 400,000 to 550,000 clones, 65% to 80% of them singletons. The specimen was PBMCs. The source is a middle-aged woman in good health. Some clones in this sample may be carry-over from other donors' samples.

V and J are TRBV11-2 and TRBJ2-7; TRBD1 is a possible D gene (5 bases). Germline CDR1 SGHAT, CDR2 FQNNGV. CDR3 size: 15 residues. V was trimmed by 1 base and J by 3 bases, leaving 13 bases between them. For the CDR3, the DNA is TGTGCCAGCAGCTTAGTGGCAGGGATCGGCTACGAGCAGTACTTC. This encodes CASSLVAGIGYEQYF.

V gene TRBV7-2 combines with J gene TRBJ2-5, with D unresolved. The CDR3 extends over 13 amino acids. V lost 5 bases and J 2 bases, leaving 9 bases between the germline ends. Looked up from germline, CDR1 is SGHTA and CDR2 is FQGNSA. The CDR3 sequence is CASSLFQQETQYF. In nucleotides, the CDR3 is TGTGCCAGCAGCCTCTTTCAGCAAGAGACCCAGTACTTC.

The gene calls are TRBV11-2 and TRBJ2-3; 9 bases are shared with TRBD2. Germline trimming cut 2 bases from V and 2 bases from J; bases unmatched to any gene: 11. From germline, CDR1 is SGHAT and CDR2 FQNNGV. This CDR3 has 18 residues. The CDR3 coding sequence is TGTGCCAGCAGCTTATTGGTTCCTACTAGCGGGCCCACAGATACGCAGTATTTT. Residues: CASSLLVPTSGPTDTQYF.

The V and J genes are TRBV6-1 and TRBJ1-5; D unresolved. Trimming shortened V by 1 base and J by 6 bases, and 7 bases separated the two germline ends. The CDR3 extends over 13 amino acids. Germline V gene lookup returns CDR1 MNHNS and CDR2 SASEGT. Written as DNA, the CDR3 is TGTGCCAGCAGTGAAGTGGCTGGTCAGCCCCAGCATTTT. Protein: CASSEVAGQPQHF.

J is TRBJ2-5 and V is TRBV29-1; 10 bases line up with TRBD1. Germline CDR1 is SQVTM and CDR2 is ANQGSEA. The CDR3 is 14 amino acids. Unmatched junction bases numbered 5, after V lost 4 bases and J lost 3 bases. CDR3 nucleotides: TGCAGCGTTGCCGCCGGGACAGGGGAAGAGACCCAGTACTTC. Its protein is CSVAAGTGEETQYF.

J is TRBJ2-7 and V is TRBV30; 7 bases agree with TRBD1. The V segment lost 7 bases and the J segment 2 bases; nucleotides outside the gene matches: 8. The V gene's germline CDR1 is GTSNPN and CDR2 SVGIG (reference sequence). This CDR3 has 13 amino acids. The CDR3 protein is CAYTTGPPYEQYF. CDR3 nucleotides: TGTGCCTATACGACAGGGCCGCCCTACGAGCAGTACTTC.

This clone was picked up one time. The rearrangement joins TRBV19 to TRBJ1-2, with D possibly matching TRBD1 (5 bases). The V end lost 8 bases, the J end lost 1 base, and 11 bases lay between the germline ends. Germline loops: CDR1 LNHDA, CDR2 SQIVND (reference sequence). CDR3 length equals 13 residues. In DNA form, the CDR3 reads TGTGCCAGTGGGACGGGACTTAACTATGGCTACACCTTC. Amino acid sequence: CASGTGLNYGYTF.

This clone was counted at least ten times. V and J are TRBV27 and TRBJ1-4; D is perhaps TRBD1 (6 bases). The CDR3 consists of 14 residues. V gave up 2 bases and J gave up 4 bases, with 8 bases separating them. CDR1 is MNHEY, CDR2 SMNVEV, per germline (reference sequence). For the CDR3, the DNA is TGTGCCAGCAGTTTAGCGGACAGTAATGAAAAACTGTTTTTT. Its translation: CASSLADSNEKLFF.

Of note for this clone: This specimen includes other DNA sequences encoding the same CDR3. The chain carries TRBV30 and TRBJ1-3; maybe TRBD1 (5 bases). In germline, CDR1 is GTSNPN, CDR2 SVGIG (reference sequence). This CDR3 is built from 14 residues. The V and J ends lost 2 bases and 0 bases respectively, with 8 bases between them. CDR3 coding DNA: TGTGCCTGGAGTTGGGGGGGCTCTGGAAACACCATATATTTT. It translates to CAWSWGGSGNTIYF.

The V and J genes are TRBV5-4 and TRBJ1-5; no firm D call. Trimming removed 4 bases from V and 7 bases from J, with 12 bases in between. Germline lookup yields CDR1 SGHNT and CDR2 YYREEE (reference sequence). The CDR3 runs 13 residues. The CDR3 sequence: CASSRGGVQPQHF. Here the CDR3 DNA reads TGTGCCAGCAGCCGGGGAGGAGTGCAGCCCCAGCATTTT.

This chain uses TRBV11-2 with TRBJ2-5; D is unresolved. Germline CDR1 is SGHAT and CDR2 is FQNNGV. The V end was cut by 6 bases, the J end by 0 bases, with 11 bases between. The CDR3 is 14 residues long. The CDR3 nucleotides read TGTGCCAGCAGTGCCTTTAGCCACCAAGAGACCCAGTACTTC. Translated: CASSAFSHQETQYF.

This chain joins TRBV29-1 and TRBJ2-3; 13 positions agree with TRBD2. This CDR3 spans 14 amino acids. The V and J ends lost 8 bases and 3 bases, in that order; junction bases with no gene match: 5. From germline, CDR1 is SQVTM and CDR2 ANQGSEA. The CDR3 bases are TGCAGCTCTTCGACTAGCGGGAGGACAGATACGCAGTATTTT. It translates to CSSSTSGRTDTQYF.

This clone came up a few times. This chain connects TRBV6-1 to TRBJ2-7, with D hard to call. The germline V and J ends were trimmed by 1 base and 3 bases, with 13 bases remaining between them. Germline loops: CDR1 MNHNS, CDR2 SASEGT. This CDR3 has 15 residues. CDR3: CASSEGPQVVYEQYF. CDR3 DNA: TGTGCCAGCAGTGAAGGACCCCAGGTAGTCTACGAGCAGTACTTC.

V and J are TRBV2 and TRBJ2-3, with TRBD1 identical over 10 bases. Germline V CDR1 and CDR2: SNHLY, FYNNEI. After removal of 8 bases from V and 0 bases from J, the junction contained 2 bases not matched to a gene. There are 14 residues in the CDR3. The CDR3 sequence: CASRTGGSTDTQYF. The CDR3 DNA sequence: TGTGCCAGCCGGACAGGGGGAAGCACAGATACGCAGTATTTT.

The V and J genes are TRBV29-1 and TRBJ1-1; D is ambiguous. Germline V gene data show CDR1 as SQVTM and CDR2 as ANQGSEA. Trimming removed 4 bases at V and 10 bases at J, with 19 bases between. The CDR3 is 13 amino acids. The CDR3 here is CSVVATGIIGAFF. The DNA of the CDR3 is TGCAGCGTTGTAGCCACGGGTATTATCGGAGCTTTCTTT.

A remark on this clone: This may be a read error: a much more frequent sequence differs by one nucleotide. The chain combines TRBV5-6 with TRBJ1-2; TRBD1 might be the D (6 bases). The germline V gene has CDR1 SGHDT and CDR2 YYEEEE. The CDR3 runs 13 residues. V gave up 4 bases and J gave up 2 bases, with 9 bases separating them. The CDR3 DNA reads TGTGCCAGCAGCCGGGACACCAACTATGGCTACACCTTC. This encodes CASSRDTNYGYTF.

The V call is TRBV6-1, the J call TRBJ1-5; D is possibly TRBD1 (5 bases). The CDR3 spans 15 residues. V lost 0 bases and J 0 bases, leaving 6 bases between the germline ends. Per germline, CDR1 MNHNS and CDR2 SASEGT. The CDR3 region has the DNA TGTGCCAGCAGTGAAGCGGGGGGTAGCAATCAGCCCCAGCATTTT. This gives the protein CASSEAGGSNQPQHF.

V usage is TRBV28 and J usage is TRBJ2-7; no clear D. V gave up 5 bases and J gave up 1 base, with 15 bases separating them. The germline V gene has CDR1 MDHEN and CDR2 SYDVKM. The CDR3 contains 15 residues. The CDR3 loop is CASSTGHPSSYEQYF. The CDR3 nucleotides are TGTGCCAGCAGTACCGGGCACCCATCTTCCTACGAGCAGTACTTC.

The chain links TRBV19 to TRBJ1-3, with 10 bases aligning to TRBD1. This CDR3 has 18 residues. Germline trimming cut 3 bases from V and 0 bases from J; bases unmatched to any gene: 8. In germline, CDR1 is LNHDA, CDR2 SQIVND (reference sequence). CDR3 bases: TGTGCCAGTAGTATGGGACAGGGGCTGTCGCGCTCTGGAAACACCATATATTTT. This translates into CASSMGQGLSRSGNTIYF.

V and J are TRBV27 and TRBJ1-1; weak D call: TRBD1 (5 bases). From germline, CDR1 is MNHEY and CDR2 SMNVEV (reference sequence). This CDR3 contains 14 residues. V gave up 6 bases and J gave up 1 base, with 12 bases separating them. The DNA for the CDR3 is TGTGCCAGCAGCTTTTGGGGGTCGAACACTGAAGCTTTCTTT. Its protein product is CASSFWGSNTEAFF.

The chain carries TRBV11-2 and TRBJ2-7; D may be TRBD2 (5 bases). Germline V gene data show CDR1 as SGHAT and CDR2 as FQNNGV. The V end lost 4 bases, the J end lost 6 bases, and 10 bases lay between the germline ends. The CDR3 spans 12 residues. The chain's CDR3 is CASSSRGPEQYF. CDR3 DNA sequence: TGTGCCAGCAGCTCTCGGGGTCCCGAGCAGTACTTC.

The V gene is TRBV10-3, the J gene TRBJ1-2; D gene uncertain. V lost 4 bases to trimming and J lost 4 bases, with 25 bases between them. CDR1 and CDR2 from the germline V gene are ENHRY and SYGVKD. The CDR3 has 18 amino acids. The CDR3 loop reads CAISGWMSSPQQTYGYTF. CDR3 nucleotides: TGTGCCATCAGTGGGTGGATGAGTTCACCGCAACAAACCTATGGCTACACCTTC.

CDR3 sequence reads: CSVVGGTPGTGGTGELFF. The DNA of the CDR3 is TGCAGCGTGGTGGGGGGAACCCCCGGGACAGGGGGAACCGGGGAGCTGTTTTTT. The rearrangement joins TRBV29-1 to TRBJ2-2; TRBD1 matches at 11 bases. The CDR3 spans 18 residues. V dropped 6 bases and J dropped 5; count of bases not matched to a gene: 17. The germline V gene encodes CDR1 SQVTM and CDR2 ANQGSEA.